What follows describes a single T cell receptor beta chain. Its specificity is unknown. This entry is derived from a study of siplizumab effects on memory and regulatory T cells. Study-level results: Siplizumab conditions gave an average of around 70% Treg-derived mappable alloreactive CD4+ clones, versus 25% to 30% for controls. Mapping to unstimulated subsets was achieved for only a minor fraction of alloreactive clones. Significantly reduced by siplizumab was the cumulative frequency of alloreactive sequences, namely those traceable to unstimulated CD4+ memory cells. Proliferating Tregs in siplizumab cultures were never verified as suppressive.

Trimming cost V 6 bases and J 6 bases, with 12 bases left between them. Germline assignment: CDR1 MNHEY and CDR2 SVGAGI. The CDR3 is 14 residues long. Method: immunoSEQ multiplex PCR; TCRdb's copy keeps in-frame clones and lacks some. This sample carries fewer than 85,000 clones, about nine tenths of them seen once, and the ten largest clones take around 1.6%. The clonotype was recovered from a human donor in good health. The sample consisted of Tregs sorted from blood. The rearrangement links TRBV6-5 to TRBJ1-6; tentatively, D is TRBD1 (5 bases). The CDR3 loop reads CASRRGDLNSPLHF. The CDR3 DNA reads TGTGCCAGCAGGCGCGGGGACCTTAATTCACCCCTCCACTTT.